This T cell receptor beta chain was observed in a study of immune evolution from preneoplasia to lung adenocarcinoma. The study, taken as a whole, reports: Top clone frequencies peaked in normal lung, apparently declining through invasive adenocarcinoma.

This table comes from immunoSEQ multiplex PCR, and its TCRdb copy is limited to in-frame clones, with some not included. The sample shows 13,000 or so clones, about 83% of them seen only once. The CDR3 length is 15 residues. Germline CDR1 reads SEHNR; CDR2 reads FQNEAQ (reference sequence). Trimming took off 7 bases at V and 4 bases at J, with 20 bases between the two ends. A note on this clone: Its antigen is as yet unknown.

This receptor was identified in a person aged 50-75 years with lung adenocarcinoma. The V and J genes are TRBV7-9 and TRBJ2-7; a possible D gene is TRBD1 (7 bases). What was sequenced was FFPE tissue from an adenomatous hyperplasia lung lesion. As for subset: atypical adenomatous hyperplasia (AAH), lung preneoplasia. The CDR3 sequence is CASNDGGTAPYEQYF. The CDR3 bases are TGTGCCAGCAACGATGGCGGGACAGCCCCATACGAGCAGTACTTC.